Listed here are 2 T cell receptor beta chains from one sample, sequenced in a study of Graves' ophthalmopathy and Graves' hyperthyroidism. RNA transcripts were the source from which TCR beta CDR3 regions were amplified. In the first round, RT-PCR was carried out with HTBI primers, and a multiplex PCR formed the second round. Each CDR3 protein gets one entry after TCRdb re-called the multiplex PCR reads with MiXCR. Of 1 million to 1.3 million distinct CDR3 sequences detected, approximately 35% appear once; the ten largest clones hold 11%. The sequencing input was peripheral blood or thyroid tissue (not recorded which). Every receptor here comes from an adult man with Graves' hyperthyroidism.

The V gene is TRBV6-5, the J gene TRBJ1-5; no reliable D call. V was trimmed by 5 bases and J by 6 bases, leaving 14 bases between them. Per germline, CDR1 MNHEY and CDR2 SVGAGI. The CDR3 runs 14 residues. CDR3 amino acids: CASSPWTRGQPQHF. CDR3 in DNA: TGTGCCAGCAGTCCTTGGACTCGGGGTCAGCCCCAGCATTTT.

This clonotype has just a few counts. The gene calls are TRBV14 and TRBJ1-2; 7 bases are a match to TRBD1. The CDR3 is 16 residues long. Trimming removed 2 bases from V and 6 bases from J; junction bases left unmatched: 12. The V gene's germline CDR1 is SGHDN and CDR2 FVKESK. The CDR3: CASSQKVGGGADGYTF. For the CDR3, the DNA is TGTGCCAGCAGCCAAAAGGTGGGAGGGGGCGCGGATGGCTACACCTTC.